This TCR beta chain comes out of a study of cytomegalovirus exposure and HLA in healthy donors. At the level of the study: Inside one of the first data releases sat about 85 million unique TCRs taken from HLA-typed donors.

Overall study findings and caveats: For most TCR sequences rarity was the rule, although some public TCRs occurred in many donors. In presence/absence analyses, roughly uniform sequencing depth across donors was assumed. High sensitivity and specificity were reportedly achieved when the classifier diagnosed cytomegalovirus status.

Regarding this clone: The antigen is unknown.

13 Jbeta primers and 60 Vbeta primers were used for the PCR. Repertoires were generated with immunoSEQ multiplex PCR, while TCRdb's copy carries only in-frame clones and drops some. This table has about 65,000 clones, approximately 82% appearing once. Trimming removed 6 bases at V and 5 bases at J, with 17 bases between. CDR1 and CDR2 from the germline V gene are SGHAT and FQNNGV. The CDR3 covers 15 residues. This chain joins TRBV11-2 and TRBJ2-1; possible D gene TRBD2, 5 bases. The sequenced sample consisted of PBMCs. This TCR derives from a girl aged 10 to 17 in good health and CMV-seropositive. This chain's CDR3 is CASRSIGKGNNEQFF. The CDR3 DNA follows: TGTGCCAGCAGGTCGATCGGGAAGGGAAACAATGAGCAGTTCTTC.